A single sample gave rise to the 7 T cell receptor beta chains below, sequenced in a study of T cell clones after liver transplantation. The data were produced by immunoSEQ multiplex PCR, yet TCRdb's version contains in-frame clones alone and is incomplete. This table holds about 71,000 clones, around 80% found once. Source: CD4+ T cells from blood, taken 12 months after liver transplant. The source is a human patient who received a liver transplant. The T cells may come from the graft donor.

The genes are TRBV29-1 and TRBJ2-1, with 9 bases lining up with TRBD1. The CDR3 is 16 residues long. The junction had 7 bases not matched to a gene; V was cut back by 3 bases and J by 1 base. Germline CDR1 is SQVTM and CDR2 is ANQGSEA. This CDR3 is CSVEKGQGDSYNEQFF. DNA of the CDR3: TGCAGCGTTGAGAAGGGACAGGGTGATTCCTACAATGAGCAGTTCTTC.

This clone rates as medium-sized. The CDR3 DNA reads as TGTGCCAGTGTCGAGGGGACTGGAAACACCATATATTTT. This gives the protein CASVEGTGNTIYF. This sequence joins TRBV28 and TRBJ1-3; tentatively, D is TRBD1 (5 bases). The CDR3 spans 13 residues. V dropped 9 bases and J dropped 2 bases, with 11 bases sitting between them. Germline V gene lookup returns CDR1 MDHEN and CDR2 SYDVKM.

The gene calls are TRBV4-2 and TRBJ1-5; no clear D. Germline CDR1 LGHNA, CDR2 YNFKEQ. Between the trimmed V and J ends, which lost 1 base and 0 bases, there was a span of 13 bases. This CDR3 has 17 amino acids. CDR3 amino acids: CASSQGKTADSNQPQHF. The CDR3 DNA reads TGTGCCAGCAGCCAAGGGAAGACTGCGGATAGCAATCAGCCCCAGCATTTT.

The chain recombines TRBV5-4 with TRBJ2-5; 11 bases fit TRBD2. The CDR3 consists of 15 residues. Germline CDR1 is SGHNT and CDR2 is YYREEE (reference sequence). V was clipped by 4 bases and J by 3 bases; unmatched bases: 5. The CDR3 nucleotides read TGTGCCAGCAGCCGGACGGGACTAGCGGAAGAGACCCAGTACTTC. Its translation: CASSRTGLAEETQYF.

The chain couples TRBV7-9 to TRBJ1-1; 10 bases map to TRBD1. Germline V CDR1 and CDR2: SEHNR, FQNEAQ (reference sequence). Trimming cost V 5 bases and J 1 base; bases outside gene matches: 4. CDR3 length: 15 amino acids. CDR3 sequence (DNA): TGTGCCAGCAGCCCACGGACAGGGGGGAACACTGAAGCTTTCTTT. This sequence encodes CASSPRTGGNTEAFF. The whole variable domain, filled in from reference TRBV7-9 and TRBJ1-1, reads DTGVSQNPRHKITKRGQNVTFRCDPISEHNRLYWYRQTLGQGPEFLTYFQNEAQLEKSRLLSDRFSAERPKGSFSTLEIQRTEQGDSAMYLCASSPRTGGNTEAFFGQGTRLTVV.

This clone was observed a single time. The V and J genes are TRBV27 and TRBJ1-5, with a weak D call TRBD1 (6 bases). Trimming left V 1 base short and J 6 bases short, with 13 bases between. The germline V gene encodes CDR1 MNHEY and CDR2 SMNVEV (reference sequence). The CDR3 has 15 residues. In nucleotides, the CDR3 is TGTGCCAGCAGTTTATTGGGGGGGGCGAGTCAGCCCCAGCATTTT. Its protein is CASSLLGGASQPQHF.

V usage is TRBV18 and J usage is TRBJ1-2; no reliable D call. The CDR3 is made up of 13 amino acids. CDR1 KGHSH and CDR2 LQKENI come from the germline V gene. The germline V and J ends were trimmed by 2 bases and 7 bases, with 11 bases remaining between them. Here the CDR3 reads CASSPGQKSGYTF. The CDR3 coding sequence is TGTGCCAGCTCACCAGGGCAGAAGAGTGGCTACACCTTC.